One sample yielded the 22 T cell receptor beta chains listed below, sequenced in a study of prognosis after radiotherapy for stage I lung cancer. Genomic DNA served as the source from which two-round multiplex PCR generated TCR beta CDR3 amplicons. Round one of PCR was performed, and it used primers specific to each TRBV and TRBJ gene. One entry per CDR3 protein results from TCRdb running MiXCR on the multiplex PCR reads. The sample contains about 17,000 distinct CDR3 sequences, about 18% of which appear only once. Sample: PBMCs, taken before or after stereotactic body radiation therapy (not recorded which). The receptor set was obtained from a donor aged 50 or older with non-small cell lung cancer.

The table lists this clonotype with many counts. The chain links TRBV6-4 to TRBJ2-3; unclear D gene. In germline, CDR1 is MRHNA, CDR2 SNTAGT. CDR3 length: 14 amino acids. V was cut by 0 bases and J by 2 bases, with 6 bases left in between. The CDR3 loop reads CASSDSQFTDTQYF. CDR3 nucleotides: TGTGCCAGCAGTGACTCCCAGTTCACAGATACGCAGTATTTT.

This clonotype was seen at least ten times. The J gene is TRBJ2-3, the V gene TRBV30; D call uncertain. The CDR3 length is 11 residues. Germline V gives CDR1 GTSNPN, CDR2 SVGIG (reference sequence). Trimming took 0 bases from V and 7 from J, leaving 5 bases between them. The CDR3 region has the DNA TGTGCCTGGAGTGTACAGAATACGCAGTATTTT. Translated, it gives CAWSVQNTQYF.

At least ten counts were recorded for this clonotype. The chain combines TRBV20-1 with TRBJ2-4; tentative D call: TRBD1 (6 bases). The CDR3 runs 13 residues. CDR1 and CDR2 from the germline V gene are DFQATT and SNEGSKA (reference sequence). V was shortened by 4 bases and J by 7 bases, with 14 bases between the two germline ends. CDR3 in amino acids: CSANSAGVNIQYF. The CDR3 DNA is TGCAGTGCTAACTCGGCAGGGGTCAACATTCAGTACTTC.

This clonotype was counted at least ten times. The CDR3 region is CASSLAGVPDTQYF. The CDR3 coding sequence is TGTGCCAGCAGCTTAGCGGGAGTCCCAGATACGCAGTATTTT. The V call is TRBV6-2 or TRBV6-3, the J call TRBJ2-3; 9 bases align to TRBD2. V lost 6 bases and J lost 4; bases outside the gene matches: 5. The CDR3 length is 14 residues. Germline V lookup: CDR1 MNHEY, CDR2 SVGEGT.

This clonotype was seen ten or more times. This rearrangement joins TRBV5-5 to TRBJ1-1; no clear D. V was cut by 0 bases and J by 4 bases, with 4 bases left in between. The germline V gene has CDR1 SGHKS and CDR2 YYEKEE (reference sequence). The CDR3 is 12 amino acids. The CDR3 sequence: CASSLEFTEAFF. CDR3 nucleotides: TGTGCCAGCAGCTTGGAATTCACTGAAGCTTTCTTT.

About this clonotype: Possible read error: a much larger clone is one base away. V is TRBV7-2 and J is TRBJ2-2; weak D call: TRBD2 (6 bases). The CDR3 extends over 15 amino acids. In germline, CDR1 is SGHTA, CDR2 FQGNSA. V was trimmed by 2 bases and J by 6 bases, leaving 13 bases between them. The CDR3 sequence is CASSLQRVGAGELFF. The CDR3 bases are TGTGCCAGCAGCTTACAGCGGGTGGGGGCCGGGGAGCTGTTTTTT.

This clonotype appeared many times. The rearrangement joins TRBV12-3 or TRBV12-4 to TRBJ2-1; TRBD1 matches 11 bases. The CDR3 is made up of 15 amino acids. V gave up 6 bases and J gave up 7 bases; unmatched junction bases: 8. The CDR3 reads CASSLGQGARNEQFF. Written as DNA, the CDR3 is TGTGCCAGCAGCCTCGGACAGGGGGCAAGGAATGAGCAGTTCTTC.

This clonotype was observed at least ten times. J is TRBJ2-7 and V is TRBV6-4; D is unclear. This CDR3 spans 15 amino acids. Trimming pared 7 bases from V and 3 bases from J, leaving 19 bases between. Germline assignment: CDR1 MRHNA and CDR2 SNTAGT. CDR3 nucleotide sequence: TGTGCCAGCATTCAACAACGACGGGTAAACTACGAGCAGTACGTC. Protein: CASIQQRRVNYEQYV.

Concerning this clonotype: This may be a read error: a much more frequent sequence differs by one nucleotide. The chain uses TRBV9 and TRBJ1-4, with TRBD1 matching 8 bases. The germline V gene has CDR1 SGDLS and CDR2 YYNGEE. The CDR3 runs 16 residues. Trimming took 0 bases from V and 12 from J; bases not matched to a gene: 13. The DNA of the CDR3 is TGTGCCAGCAGCGTAGGTTCAGGGGGCCATAACGAAGAACTGTTTTTT. Its translation: CASSVGSGGHNEELFF.

The table lists this clonotype with many counts. The chain employs TRBV2 and TRBJ2-5; D may be TRBD1 (5 bases). V dropped 2 bases and J dropped 5 bases, with 18 bases sitting between them. The CDR3 contains 16 residues. The germline V gene encodes CDR1 SNHLY and CDR2 FYNNEI. The DNA of the CDR3 is TGTGCCAGCAGTGAAAGCTGGACAAAGTCTAGGGAGACCCAGTACTTC. Protein sequence: CASSESWTKSRETQYF.

Many counts were recorded for this clonotype. CDR3 bases: TGCAGTGCTACGCCAGAAGCAGATACGCAGTATTTT. Its protein product is CSATPEADTQYF. The gene calls are TRBV20-1 and TRBJ2-3; D remains unclear. CDR1 and CDR2 from the germline V gene are DFQATT and SNEGSKA (reference sequence). V lost 4 bases and J lost 4, with 9 bases in between. The CDR3 runs 12 residues.

There are many counts of this clonotype. CDR3 DNA: TGTGCCAGCAGCTTGCTGCTTAATCCGAACACTGAAGCTTTCTTT. It translates to CASSLLLNPNTEAFF. The chain carries TRBV11-2 and TRBJ1-1; D is ambiguous. V was clipped by 3 bases and J by 1 base, with 12 bases between them. The CDR3 totals 15 residues. Germline loops: CDR1 SGHAT, CDR2 FQNNGV. Complete variable domain (other parts from reference TRBV11-2 and TRBJ1-1): EAGVAQSPRYKIIEKRQSVAFWCNPISGHATLYWYQQILGQGPKLLIQFQNNGVVDDSQLPKDRFSAERLKGVDSTLKIQPAKLEDSAVYLCASSLLLNPNTEAFFGQGTRLTVV.

This clonotype was observed many times. The chain employs TRBV7-9 and TRBJ1-4; 10 bases fit TRBD1. J gave up 7 bases and V 0 bases, and 5 bases lay outside the gene matches. The germline V gene has CDR1 SEHNR and CDR2 FQNEAQ (reference sequence). This CDR3 spans 16 amino acids. The DNA of the CDR3 is TGTGCCAGCAGCTTAGCAGGGACAGGGGCTAGTGAAAAACTGTTTTTT. Translated: CASSLAGTGASEKLFF. The full variable domain, rest sourced from reference TRBV7-9 and TRBJ1-4, is DTGVSQNPRHKITKRGQNVTFRCDPISEHNRLYWYRQTLGQGPEFLTYFQNEAQLEKSRLLSDRFSAERPKGSFSTLEIQRTEQGDSAMYLCASSLAGTGASEKLFFGSGTQLSVL.

This clonotype was seen many times. The rearrangement links TRBV6-1 to TRBJ2-3, with D uncertain. The CDR3 is 12 residues long. Germline CDR1 is MNHNS and CDR2 is SASEGT. V lost 3 bases, J lost 5 bases, and 6 bases lay in between. CDR3 in amino acids: CASSDFLDTQYF. The CDR3 DNA follows: TGTGCCAGCAGTGATTTTTTAGATACGCAGTATTTT.

This clonotype was counted ten times or more. This sequence joins TRBV6-4 and TRBJ2-1; D is unclear. This CDR3 is 13 amino acids long. CDR1 and CDR2 (germline): MRHNA, SNTAGT. Trimming removed 3 bases from V and 6 bases from J, with 9 bases in between. The CDR3 loop is CASSEETRNEQFF. The DNA of the CDR3 is TGTGCCAGCAGTGAGGAGACGCGCAATGAGCAGTTCTTC.

This clonotype has ten or more counts. The chain links TRBV5-1 to TRBJ1-1, with 7 bases lining up with TRBD1. Germline V gives CDR1 SGHRS, CDR2 YFSETQ. V lost 2 bases to trimming and J lost 3 bases; unmatched junction nucleotides: 7. This CDR3 region has 15 residues. DNA of the CDR3: TGCGCCAGCAGCTTTAAGGGGGCGGGGGACACTGAAGCTTTCTTT. As protein: CASSFKGAGDTEAFF.

This clonotype was seen repeatedly, ten times or more. This chain connects TRBV12-3 or TRBV12-4 to TRBJ1-5; D is uncertain. Trimming took 6 bases from V and 0 from J, leaving 12 bases between them. The CDR3 extends over 15 amino acids. CDR3 DNA: TGTGCCAGCAGCCTTAAGTCATATAGCAATCAGCCCCAGCATTTT. Translating it yields CASSLKSYSNQPQHF.

This clonotype was observed many times. V usage is TRBV5-5 and J usage is TRBJ1-5; the D is unclear. CDR3 length equals 18 residues. CDR1 and CDR2 (germline): SGHKS, YYEKEE (reference sequence). The ends were cut back, 0 bases at V and 2 bases at J, with 18 bases in the middle. This chain's CDR3 is CASSLAWIPISGNQPQHF. CDR3 nucleotide sequence: TGTGCCAGCAGCTTGGCCTGGATACCCATATCGGGCAATCAGCCCCAGCATTTT.

This clonotype was counted at least ten times. V usage is TRBV5-1 and J usage is TRBJ2-1; TRBD2 aligns across 14 bases. Per the germline V gene, CDR1 is SGHRS and CDR2 is YFSETQ. The trim removed 3 bases at V and 5 bases at J, leaving 4 bases unmatched. The CDR3 is 16 amino acids. The CDR3 spells CASSSRLAGGHNEQFF. The CDR3 nucleotides are TGCGCCAGCAGCTCCCGACTAGCGGGGGGGCACAATGAGCAGTTCTTC.

This clonotype was found a few times. The rearrangement links TRBV6-1 to TRBJ1-6; 8 nucleotides align to TRBD1. CDR1 MNHNS and CDR2 SASEGT come from the germline V gene. The ends lost 6 bases at V and 5 bases at J; junction bases unmatched: 9. The CDR3 is 16 residues long. CDR3 nucleotide sequence: TGTGCCAGCAGCCGCCCAGGGGGCCTTAATAATTCACCCCTCCACTTT. It yields the protein CASSRPGGLNNSPLHF.

By share of the sample, this clonotype is medium-sized. The chain uses TRBV12-3 or TRBV12-4 and TRBJ1-6; D is ambiguous. Trimming cost V 6 bases and J 3 bases, with 12 bases left between them. CDR3 length equals 15 residues. CDR3 protein: CASRTRHNYNSPLHF. The DNA for the CDR3 is TGTGCCAGCAGGACGAGACACAACTATAATTCACCCCTCCACTTT.

This clonotype was counted ten times or more. This chain uses TRBV6-9 with TRBJ2-5; the match to TRBD1 covers 7 bases. V was clipped by 3 bases and J by 4 bases; unmatched bases: 5. In germline, CDR1 is MNHGY, CDR2 SVAAGI. The CDR3 covers 14 residues. The CDR3 DNA sequence: TGTGCCAGCAGTTACTTGGGACAGTCAGAGACCCAGTACTTC. Translating it yields CASSYLGQSETQYF.